Shown below are 8 T cell receptor beta chains from a single sample sequenced in a study of blood T cell repertoires in COVID-19. Here immunoSEQ multiplex PCR was the method, and the copy in TCRdb shows in-frame clones only, minus some. The sample has about 160,000 clones, roughly 78% seen once. Sequences were obtained from peripheral blood. The source is a human donor with acute or convalescent COVID-19. The donor label of this sample is uncertain.

The genes are TRBV9 and TRBJ2-3; 7 bases map to TRBD1. Trimming cost V 3 bases and J 6 bases; bases outside gene matches: 10. Germline CDR1 SGDLS, CDR2 YYNGEE. The CDR3 extends over 15 amino acids. The CDR3 reads CASSAGTDRGDTQYF. The CDR3 DNA reads TGTGCCAGCAGCGCCGGGACAGACCGTGGGGATACGCAGTATTTT.

The chain couples TRBV30 to TRBJ1-2, with D possibly TRBD1 on 6 matching bases. Germline V gene data show CDR1 as GTSNPN and CDR2 as SVGIG (reference sequence). Trimming removed 3 bases from V and 1 base from J, with 12 bases in between. The CDR3 extends over 14 amino acids. CDR3 region: CAWRSTGLNYGYTF. The CDR3 DNA reads TGTGCCTGGAGATCGACAGGCCTTAACTATGGCTACACCTTC.

In its sample, this clone was seen once. This rearrangement joins TRBV4-1 to TRBJ2-7, with 9 bases aligning to TRBD1. The CDR3 has 18 amino acids. V lost 1 base to trimming and J lost 5 bases; unmatched junction nucleotides: 15. Germline CDR1 MGHRA, CDR2 YSYEKL. CDR3 sequence reads: CASSQAPTFGQGFNEQYF. Written as DNA, the CDR3 is TGCGCCAGCAGCCAAGCTCCAACTTTCGGACAGGGGTTCAACGAGCAGTACTTC.

This clone has only one observation. The genes are TRBV5-1 and TRBJ2-2, with 9 nucleotides matching TRBD2. Losses at the gene ends were 0 bases for V and 3 bases for J; bases not matched to a gene: 12. The germline gives CDR1 SGHRS, CDR2 YFSETQ. This CDR3 is built from 19 residues. The CDR3 region is CASSLGGLAGGPYTGELFF. In DNA form, the CDR3 reads TGCGCCAGCAGCTTGGGAGGACTCGCGGGGGGGCCGTACACCGGGGAGCTGTTTTTT.

This clone was found a few times. The chain employs TRBV6-1 and TRBJ1-5; D is unresolved. V was shortened by 0 bases and J by 2 bases, with 20 bases between the two germline ends. The CDR3 contains 19 residues. Germline assignment: CDR1 MNHNS and CDR2 SASEGT. The CDR3 DNA reads TGTGCCAGCAGTGAAGCTAGTAGAGGTCTCCGGTGGGGCAATCAGCCCCAGCATTTT. It is translated as CASSEASRGLRWGNQPQHF.

This clone has just a few counts. V usage is TRBV20-1 and J usage is TRBJ2-5; the D is unclear. Germline loops: CDR1 DFQATT, CDR2 SNEGSKA (reference sequence). CDR3 length: 11 residues. Trimming removed 6 bases from V and 4 bases from J, with 9 bases in between. This chain's CDR3 is CSATYGETQYF. CDR3 bases: TGCAGTGCCACATATGGAGAGACCCAGTACTTC.

The CDR3 loop is CATRPGTCIYEQYF. Here the CDR3 DNA reads TGTGCCACACGGCCCGGGACATGCATCTACGAGCAGTACTTC. The rearrangement links TRBV2 to TRBJ2-7; TRBD1 is a possible D gene (6 bases). Germline V gene lookup returns CDR1 SNHLY and CDR2 FYNNEI. The CDR3 extends over 14 amino acids. Trimming took 10 bases from V and 3 from J, leaving 19 bases between them.

This clone was picked up one time. The chain joins TRBV18 to TRBJ1-2; a possible D gene is TRBD1 (6 bases). CDR1 and CDR2 (germline): KGHSH, LQKENI. The germline V and J ends were trimmed by 2 bases and 6 bases, with 16 bases remaining between them. The CDR3 has 15 amino acids. CDR3 amino acids: CASSPTQGLGDGYTF. DNA of the CDR3: TGTGCCAGCTCACCAACTCAGGGGCTTGGTGATGGCTACACCTTC.